Reported below is one TCR beta chain. No cognate antigen has been identified for it. No much larger clone exists at a distance of one base, and base qualities are not known. The sample originates from a study of shared clonotypes between healthy human individuals (dated by TCRdb to between 2020 and 2021). Background on the whole study: The cohort included a few men and two women between 18 and 49 years of age. Per donor, three plates each were used for CD4 naive and CD4 memory, two for CD8 naive, and one for CD8 memory. The study deeply sequenced blood TCR repertoires of 5 or 6 healthy adults to estimate repertoire size and the extent of clonotype sharing between individuals. Libraries were prepared and TCR repertoires were sequenced by different laboratories using diverse techniques, in order to increase sequencing depth and limit assay-specific biases. Per donor, leukapheresis produced somewhere between about 0.9 and 9.5 billion PBMCs.

At the junction V is shortened by 1 base and J by 2 bases, with 17 bases in between. Looking up the germline V gene yields CDR1 MGHRA and CDR2 YSYEKL. From the cysteine up to the phenylalanine, the CDR3 has a length of 17 residues. Only the CDR3 DNA is retained, 51 bases long and in frame from the first base. The research as a whole found: Clonotypes shared by all four sorted-subset donors showed higher generation probabilities than non-shared clonotypes. Only blood was sampled, and tissue TCR repertoires likely differ from those in blood. Even with the large sequencing depth, rarefaction of the sorted-subset datasets indicated that sequencing was incomplete. Larger estimated clonotype richness was generally found for naive subsets than for memory subsets. Across several donors, roughly 5.4% of naive CD4, approximately 4% of naive CD8, about 2.3% of memory CD4, and under 0.45% of memory CD8 clonotypes were shared. Pairwise subsampling indicated that sequencing depth was expected to affect the degree of clonotype sharing among donors. Because the study included only a small number of donors, the genetic and exposure-history diversity represented was limited.

Using the deep immunoSEQ assay, multiplex PCR amplified TCR CDR3 regions from genomic DNA. For each cell subset, the extracted genomic DNA was distributed evenly across all wells of several immunoSEQ 96-well plates, and each plate served as one replicate. For sorted subsets, approximately 190 ng of genomic DNA, equivalent to 30,000 or so T cell genomes, went into each replicate PCR. Purified libraries were measured with a Qubit 3.0 fluorometer, size-checked on a Bioanalyzer 2100, and measured again with the KAPA Library Quantification kit. A separate single-read 150-cycle Illumina NextSeq 550 flow cell was used to sequence each immunoSEQ 96-well plate. The paper's data handling went like this. The immunoSEQ output contained only junctional sequences without quality scores, so filtering could not match that applied to full-length reads. Sequences were annotated with PyIR, a Python wrapper for IgBLAST v1.9, and V/J genes and CDR3 were assigned using IMGT germline references. Reads were removed for weak V/J assignments (E-value above 1e-6), missing CDR3, stop codons, out-of-frame junctions, or ambiguous translated residues. A V3J clonotype was defined by an identical inferred V gene, J gene, and CDR3 amino acid sequence. The percentage overlap between two repertoires was calculated by dividing the number of shared unique clonotypes by the size of the smaller repertoire. Three approaches were used to assess repertoire richness: RTK rarefaction, the Chao1 estimator, and Recon v2.1 estimates of unobserved clonotypes. For all TCRbeta clonotypes obtained by the gDNA method from a handful of donors, generation probabilities were computed with OLGA. TCRdb re-hosts the immuneACCESS table, in-frame sequences only. Its copies lack some clones; in the studies checked, an unresolved V gene accounts for under half of them, and the cause for the rest is not known. The V and J calls and the clone size are those of that table, but D and trimming were determined from the DNA. In this sample the table shows a few million clones, roughly 95% of which occur a single time. Jointly, the top ten make up about 0.13% of the sample.

Healthy HIV-negative adults with no recently reported acute infections or vaccinations were included as donors. Every donor was a Caucasian adult residing in Nashville, Tennessee, USA. CD4+ T cells were enriched by magnetic negative selection; naive cells were then positively selected on CD45RA, and the negative fraction formed the memory subset. Blood was obtained by leukapheresis, after which PBMCs were separated by Ficoll-Histopaque density gradient centrifugation and cryopreserved in liquid nitrogen vapor phase. Analytical flow cytometry was used to check the purity and quantity of each magnetically sorted T cell population. Each sorted fraction had its genomic DNA isolated and then quantified by UV absorbance on a Nanodrop 2000c.

This chain joins TRBV4-1 to TRBJ2-5; matching of 5 bases hints at TRBD1 as the D gene. The sequenced sample was naive CD4+ T cells sorted from blood. The cell subset or site label of this sample denotes: CD45RA+ positively selected. The TCR sequence derives from a man younger than 35 in good health. The DNA sequence is as follows: TGCGCCAGCAGCCAAGCCCCATCTCCCAGGGATCAAGAGACCCAGTACTTC. It specifies CASSQAPSPRDQETQYF.